This record looks at one T cell receptor (beta chain) sequence and its context. What it binds is unknown. CDR3 length equals 13 residues. Germline V gives CDR1 MNHNS, CDR2 SASEGT. A J-beta primer mix and a sample-barcoded 5' primer were used in a second PCR of about 7 to 12 cycles. One entry per CDR3 protein results from TCRdb running MiXCR on the 5' RACE reads. Among 500,000 to 600,000 distinct CDR3 sequences listed, 25% to 30% were seen once. The source of the sample is a study of blood T cells in healthy people across ages. About the study: About one barcoded beta molecule was captured per two T cells (by template switching).

Study findings and constraints: Long-lived donors carried more naive CD4+ cells and greater diversity than aged donors.

V gene TRBV6-1 combines with J gene TRBJ2-1; D is possibly TRBD1 (6 bases). The tail of the sequence fits TRBJ2-7 better, so the J call may be wrong. Sequenced material: blood. The clonotype originates from a woman in her 70s in good health. The CDR3 nucleotides read TGTGCCAGCAGTTTTCCAGGGGCGGACGAGCAGTACTTC. Translated, it gives CASSFPGADEQYF.